This TCR beta chain emerged from a study of response to subunit inactivated influenza vaccine. A single record per CDR3 protein comes from TCRdb applying MiXCR to the RT-PCR reads. The table lists 250,000 to 350,000 distinct CDR3 sequences, about 20% of them singletons, with around a tenth in the top ten. Trimming took 3 bases from V and 0 from J; bases not matched to a gene: 8. The CDR3 has 16 residues. Germline V lookup: CDR1 DFQATT, CDR2 SNEGSKA (reference sequence). The study's findings and limits: New T cells are recruited in small numbers by each seasonal influenza vaccination, according to the authors' suggestion.

Points on this clonotype: Its antigen is still unknown.

This chain joins TRBV20-1 and TRBJ2-3; 8 nucleotides agree with TRBD2. The source is a man aged 50 to 69 who received an inactivated influenza vaccine. Sequenced here: PBMCs from blood, sampled roughly 20 months after vaccination. The CDR3 loop reads CSASALAVTSTDTQYF. The DNA for the CDR3 is TGCAGTGCTAGTGCACTAGCGGTGACTAGCACAGATACGCAGTATTTT.